The 13 T cell receptor beta chains below all came from one sample that was sequenced in a study of blood T cells in healthy people across ages. A second about 7 to 11 cycle PCR used barcoded and J-beta primers. A single record per CDR3 protein comes from TCRdb applying MiXCR to the 5' RACE reads. Here the sample spans approximately 1,000,000 distinct CDR3 sequences, about two fifths being singletons. Material for sequencing was blood. The receptors derive from a man younger than 35 in good health.

In this sample, this clonotype turned up once. The V and J genes are TRBV27 and TRBJ2-7; TRBD2 matches at 7 bases. V gave up 5 bases and J gave up 9 bases; unmatched junction bases: 22. Germline V gives CDR1 MNHEY, CDR2 SMNVEV (reference sequence). This CDR3 spans 17 amino acids. The CDR3 nucleotides are TGTGCCAGCAGTGTCACGCGCCTAGGGACTAATTTAAGCGGGCAGTACTTC. As protein: CASSVTRLGTNLSGQYF.

This clonotype showed up just a few times. The gene calls are TRBV2 and TRBJ2-2, with 9 nucleotides matching TRBD2. V lost 5 bases to trimming and J lost 5 bases; unmatched junction nucleotides: 6. This CDR3 has 15 residues. CDR1 is SNHLY, CDR2 FYNNEI, per germline. Here the CDR3 reads CASSSGTSKTGELFF. CDR3 sequence (DNA): TGTGCCAGCAGTTCCGGGACTAGCAAGACCGGGGAGCTGTTTTTT.

There are a few counts of this clonotype. This chain's CDR3 is CATSPGQVYNEQFF. The CDR3, as DNA: TGTGCCACCAGCCCGGGGCAGGTCTACAATGAGCAGTTCTTC. The chain employs TRBV24-1 and TRBJ2-1; D might be TRBD1 or TRBD2, each matching 5 bases. The germline V and J ends were trimmed by 7 bases and 3 bases, with 12 bases remaining between them. Germline lookup yields CDR1 KGHDR and CDR2 SFDVKD. The CDR3 totals 14 residues.

This clonotype has ten or more counts. This chain links TRBV4-3 with TRBJ2-3; D uncertain. Trimming cost V 2 bases and J 0 bases, with 6 bases left between them. The CDR3 consists of 14 residues. The germline V gene encodes CDR1 LGHNA and CDR2 YSLEER. The CDR3 coding sequence is TGCGCCAGCAGCCAAAAGACTAGCACAGATACGCAGTATTTT. Its protein product is CASSQKTSTDTQYF.

This chain uses TRBV13 with TRBJ2-3; a weak D match, TRBD1 (7 bases). CDR3 length equals 16 residues. Germline loops: CDR1 PRHDT, CDR2 FYEKMQ (reference sequence). V lost 4 bases, J lost 4 bases, and 18 bases lay in between. CDR3 residues: CASSSFRQGGSDTQYF. The CDR3, as DNA: TGTGCCAGCAGCTCCTTTCGACAGGGAGGTTCAGATACGCAGTATTTT.

This clonotype was counted between two and nine times. The rearrangement uses TRBV4-3 and TRBJ2-1, with D possibly being TRBD1 or TRBD2 (5 bases each). Trimming took off 0 bases at V and 5 bases at J, with 14 bases between the two ends. From germline, CDR1 is LGHNA and CDR2 YSLEER. This CDR3 has 16 amino acids. The CDR3 DNA reads as TGCGCCAGCAGCCAAGATGCCGGGGCTGCTAACAATGAGCAGTTCTTC. Encoded protein: CASSQDAGAANNEQFF.

This clonotype has only a few counts. The chain combines TRBV7-9 with TRBJ1-2; weak D call: TRBD1 (5 bases). Between the trimmed V and J ends, which lost 1 base and 0 bases, there was a span of 9 bases. The CDR3 has 15 residues. Germline-derived CDR1 and CDR2 are SEHNR and FQNEAQ (reference sequence). The CDR3 DNA is TGTGCCAGCAGCTTAGACCCAGGGCCTAACTATGGCTACACCTTC. It translates to CASSLDPGPNYGYTF.

This clonotype was picked up a small number of times. This chain connects TRBV28 to TRBJ1-2; D is undetermined. Germline assignment: CDR1 MDHEN and CDR2 SYDVKM. The CDR3 consists of 15 residues. Trimming cost V 5 bases and J 7 bases, with 20 bases left between them. Here the CDR3 DNA reads TGTGCCAGCAGTCCCACGTCTCCGGGGTACGGTGGCTACACCTTC. Its protein product is CASSPTSPGYGGYTF.

CDR3 nucleotide sequence: TGCAGTGCCTCCGACCCAGGGCAGGGGGGGACTGAAGCTTTCTTT. Its translation is CSASDPGQGGTEAFF. The rearrangement links TRBV20-1 to TRBJ1-1; 7 nucleotides agree with TRBD1. The CDR3 has 15 amino acids. J gave up 5 bases and V 6 bases, and 15 bases lay outside the gene matches. CDR1 DFQATT and CDR2 SNEGSKA come from the germline V gene (reference sequence).

This clonotype came up many times. The rearrangement uses TRBV9 and TRBJ2-1, with TRBD2 matching over 11 bases. V was clipped by 0 bases and J by 3 bases; unmatched bases: 5. This CDR3 is 17 amino acids long. Germline loops: CDR1 SGDLS, CDR2 YYNGEE. CDR3 sequence reads: CASSVGTSGGDYNEQFF. The CDR3 DNA sequence: TGTGCCAGCAGCGTAGGAACTAGCGGGGGTGACTACAATGAGCAGTTCTTC.

This clonotype has a handful of counts. A much larger clone differs from this one at a single base, so this may be a read error. The genes are TRBV7-2 and TRBJ1-5; D unresolved. This CDR3 has 16 amino acids. Germline V CDR1 and CDR2: SGHTA, FQGNSA. V was trimmed by 2 bases and J by 9 bases, leaving 20 bases between them. CDR3 residues: CASSLTGRSTQSPQHF. The CDR3 DNA reads as TGTGCCAGCAGCTTAACCGGACGGTCAACCCAATCGCCCCAGCATTTT.

J is TRBJ2-7 and V is TRBV2, with D perhaps matching TRBD1 or TRBD2 (5 bases each). CDR3 length equals 13 residues. Looked up from germline, CDR1 is SNHLY and CDR2 is FYNNEI. V was trimmed by 10 bases and J by 4 bases, leaving 17 bases between them. CDR3 region: CATSPGRLYEQYF. The DNA of the CDR3 is TGTGCCACATCTCCGGGACGTCTATACGAGCAGTACTTC. Filled out from reference TRBV2 and TRBJ2-7, the complete variable domain reads EPEVTQTPSHQVTQMGQEVILRCVPISNHLYFYWYRQILGQKVEFLVSFYNNEISEKSEIFDDQFSVERPDGSNFTLKIRSTKLEDSAMYFCATSPGRLYEQYFGPGTRLTVT.

This clonotype was counted between two and nine times. This chain joins TRBV3-1 and TRBJ1-6; tentatively, D is TRBD1 (5 bases). Trimming pared 5 bases from V and 7 bases from J, leaving 9 bases between. The CDR3 covers 13 residues. Germline V gene data show CDR1 as LGHDT and CDR2 as YNNKEL (reference sequence). The CDR3 sequence is CASSNGANSPLHF. As DNA, the CDR3 is TGTGCCAGCAGCAACGGGGCGAATTCACCCCTCCACTTT.